These 29 T cell receptor beta chains came from one sample sequenced in a study of neoadjuvant anti-PD-1 for oral cavity cancer. Time point here: after neoadjuvant nivolumab, at surgical resection. Sequenced by immunoSEQ multiplex PCR; TCRdb stores in-frame clones only, minus some. The table shows 9,000 to 10,000 clones, with 64% occurring only once. The sample here was PBMCs, taken after nivolumab (anti-PD-1) treatment. The receptors shown here come from a person between 40 and 80 years old with oral cavity squamous cell carcinoma.

The sample holds a few counts of this clone. This chain joins TRBV19 and TRBJ2-7; D gene unclear. CDR1 is LNHDA and CDR2 is SQIVND in the germline V gene (reference sequence). Trimming cost V 6 bases and J 3 bases, with 6 bases left between them. CDR3 size: 11 residues. The CDR3 DNA is TGTGCCAGTAGAGACGGCTACGAGCAGTACTTC. This sequence encodes CASRDGYEQYF.

The chain has TRBV7-9 and TRBJ2-7; no clear D. V was clipped by 0 bases and J by 4 bases, with 13 bases between them. Germline CDR1 is SEHNR and CDR2 is FQNEAQ (reference sequence). The CDR3 is made up of 15 amino acids. The CDR3 loop reads CASSLAGSALYEQYF. Here the CDR3 DNA reads TGTGCCAGCAGCTTAGCCGGGTCAGCACTTTACGAGCAGTACTTC.

This clone was seen just once. This rearrangement joins TRBV6-1 to TRBJ2-7; D gene unclear. Deletions cut 2 bases from V and 6 bases from J, with 17 bases between. This CDR3 contains 15 residues. Germline values: CDR1 MNHNS, CDR2 SASEGT. CDR3 in DNA: TGTGCCAGCAGTGAATTCGCGAATGGGGTGCCCGAGCAGTACTTC. This sequence encodes CASSEFANGVPEQYF.

This chain links TRBV4-1 with TRBJ2-7; D call uncertain. There are 13 residues in the CDR3. The germline gives CDR1 MGHRA, CDR2 YSYEKL. V shed 8 bases and J shed 6 bases, with 17 bases lying between them. The CDR3 reads CASRDPRSGEQYF. CDR3 sequence (DNA): TGCGCCAGCCGCGACCCCCGATCGGGCGAGCAGTACTTC.

The chain has TRBV6-4 and TRBJ1-2, with TRBD1 as a possible D gene (5 bases). This CDR3 has 12 amino acids. Deletions cut 6 bases from V and 8 bases from J, with 13 bases between. The germline gives CDR1 MRHNA, CDR2 SNTAGT. The DNA for the CDR3 is TGTGCCAGCAGACCAGGGCTTAGCGGCTACACCTTC. It is translated as CASRPGLSGYTF.

This clone was detected only once. DNA for the CDR3: TGTGCCAGCACCTTCGCGGGGGAGACCCAGTACTTC. It is translated as CASTFAGETQYF. The chain uses TRBV6-6 and TRBJ2-5, with D possibly being TRBD2 (6 bases). In germline, CDR1 is MNHNY, CDR2 SVGAGI (reference sequence). The CDR3 sequence is 12 residues long. V lost 7 bases and J 5 bases, leaving 11 bases between the germline ends.

The CDR3 sequence: CASSLDSRREQYF. The CDR3 DNA reads TGTGCCAGCAGCTTAGACAGTCGAAGGGAGCAGTACTTC. The chain joins TRBV7-2 to TRBJ2-7, with D unclear. Germline V gene sequence: CDR1 SGHTA, CDR2 FQGNSA. V lost 1 base and J 7 bases, leaving 11 bases between the germline ends. CDR3 length: 13 residues.

This clone was picked up a small number of times. The V and J genes are TRBV7-9 and TRBJ1-3; 8 bases are shared with TRBD1. The CDR3 runs to 15 residues. Unmatched junction bases numbered 3, after V lost 5 bases and J lost 0 bases. In germline, CDR1 is SEHNR, CDR2 FQNEAQ (reference sequence). CDR3 sequence (DNA): TGTGCCAGCAGCCGACAGGGGTTCTCTGGAAACACCATATATTTT. Protein: CASSRQGFSGNTIYF.

The chain has TRBV11-2 and TRBJ2-5, with a weak D call TRBD1 (6 bases). V was trimmed by 8 bases and J by 2 bases, leaving 9 bases between them. This CDR3 spans 12 amino acids. Germline loops: CDR1 SGHAT, CDR2 FQNNGV. CDR3 DNA: TGTGCCAGCTCGAGGGGGCAAGAGACCCAGTACTTC. Translated, it gives CASSRGQETQYF. The full variable domain, completed using reference TRBV11-2 and TRBJ2-5, is EAGVAQSPRYKIIEKRQSVAFWCNPISGHATLYWYQQILGQGPKLLIQFQNNGVVDDSQLPKDRFSAERLKGVDSTLKIQPAKLEDSAVYLCASSRGQETQYFGPGTRLLVL.

V gene TRBV5-6 combines with J gene TRBJ1-2; D is perhaps TRBD1 (6 bases). The germline V and J ends were trimmed by 3 bases and 5 bases, with 20 bases remaining between them. The CDR3 spans 16 residues. Germline V gene data show CDR1 as SGHDT and CDR2 as YYEEEE. In DNA, the CDR3 is TGTGCCAGCAGCTCCCTTACAGGGTGGCCGGGGTATGGCTACACCTTC. As protein: CASSSLTGWPGYGYTF.

The chain recombines TRBV19 with TRBJ2-7; 9 positions agree with TRBD1. The CDR3 totals 13 residues. Germline-derived CDR1 and CDR2 are LNHDA and SQIVND (reference sequence). The V gene end was trimmed by 4 bases and the J gene end by 7 bases; junction bases not matched to a gene: 5. The CDR3 protein is CASSTGQGWEQYF. The CDR3 nucleotides read TGTGCCAGTAGTACCGGACAGGGGTGGGAGCAGTACTTC.

V usage is TRBV19 and J usage is TRBJ2-6, with 7 bases fitting TRBD1. In germline, CDR1 is LNHDA, CDR2 SQIVND (reference sequence). The V segment lost 3 bases and the J segment 0 bases; nucleotides outside the gene matches: 2. The CDR3 consists of 16 residues. The CDR3 bases are TGTGCCAGTAGTATCGGACAGGTCTCTGGGGCCAACGTCCTGACTTTC. Protein sequence: CASSIGQVSGANVLTF.

This chain uses TRBV7-9 with TRBJ2-7; 8 bases fit TRBD2. Germline V lookup: CDR1 SEHNR, CDR2 FQNEAQ (reference sequence). The CDR3 is 17 amino acids. Losses at the gene ends were 5 bases for V and 9 bases for J; bases not matched to a gene: 21. CDR3: CASSQSASGGSSRGQYF. In DNA, the CDR3 is TGTGCCAGCAGCCAATCGGCGAGCGGGGGATCTAGCCGCGGGCAGTACTTC.

V is TRBV6-1 and J is TRBJ1-2, with TRBD1 identical over 8 bases. CDR3 length: 16 residues. The V and J ends lost 4 bases and 2 bases, in that order; junction bases with no gene match: 9. The V gene's germline CDR1 is MNHNS and CDR2 SASEGT. CDR3 bases: TGTGCCAGCAGTGCGCGGTCAGGGGGCTCGAACTATGGCTACACCTTC. Residues: CASSARSGGSNYGYTF.

This clone came up once. V usage is TRBV28 and J usage is TRBJ1-2, with 8 bases fitting TRBD1. V dropped 3 bases and J dropped 4; count of bases not matched to a gene: 4. There are 14 residues in the CDR3. Germline V CDR1 and CDR2: MDHEN, SYDVKM. CDR3 sequence reads: CASSLRTGLYGYTF. The CDR3 DNA sequence: TGTGCCAGCAGTTTGCGGACAGGGCTCTATGGCTACACCTTC.

In this sample, this clone turned up a few times. The chain joins TRBV7-8 to TRBJ1-2, with TRBD1 matching over 8 bases. The CDR3 totals 16 residues. V trimming: 5 bases; J trimming: 8 bases; junction bases outside the gene matches: 16. Per germline, CDR1 SGHVS and CDR2 FQNEAQ. As DNA, the CDR3 is TGTGCCAGCAGCAAAGGGACAGGAGCTAGTACGGAGGGCTACACCTTC. Amino acid sequence: CASSKGTGASTEGYTF.

A few counts support this clone. This sequence joins TRBV21-1 and TRBJ2-5; the tabulated D call, TRBD2, remains unverified against the DNA. TRBV21-1 is tagged as a pseudogene. CDR3 size: 16 residues. CDR3 in amino acids: CASSKGERGARETQYF. CDR3 in DNA: TGTGCCAGCAGCAAAGGGGAGCGGGGGGCCAGGGAGACCCAGTACTTC.

The rearrangement links TRBV28 to TRBJ1-5; D not resolved. Trimming pared 3 bases from V and 2 bases from J, leaving 8 bases between. The CDR3 totals 14 residues. Germline V gene lookup returns CDR1 MDHEN and CDR2 SYDVKM. Written as DNA, the CDR3 is TGTGCCAGCAGTTTCGCAGGCGGCAATCAGCCCCAGCATTTT. It codes for CASSFAGGNQPQHF.

The chain couples TRBV6-1 to TRBJ1-4, with D possibly TRBD1 on 5 matching bases. Trimming removed 2 bases at V and 7 bases at J, with 11 bases between. The CDR3 is made up of 14 amino acids. Looked up from germline, CDR1 is MNHNS and CDR2 is SASEGT. DNA of the CDR3: TGTGCCAGCAGTGAATATAGAGGGACTGAAAAACTGTTTTTT. Its translation is CASSEYRGTEKLFF.

The count of this clone is one. The J gene is TRBJ2-5, the V gene TRBV29-1; TRBD1 matches at 11 bases. Germline V gene lookup returns CDR1 SQVTM and CDR2 ANQGSEA. V dropped 6 bases and J dropped 7; count of bases not matched to a gene: 7. CDR3 length: 13 residues. The CDR3 loop reads CSVAGTGGGTQYF. The CDR3 coding sequence is TGCAGCGTAGCCGGGACAGGGGGGGGGACCCAGTACTTC.

This chain uses TRBV7-2 with TRBJ1-3; 12 bases align to TRBD1. CDR1 SGHTA and CDR2 FQGNSA come from the germline V gene. The CDR3 runs 16 residues. V trimming: 4 bases; J trimming: 1 base; junction bases outside the gene matches: 2. The CDR3 region has the DNA TGTGCCAGCAGCTCGGGACAGGGGGCTTCTGGAAACACCATATATTTT. It encodes CASSSGQGASGNTIYF.

The genes are TRBV29-1 and TRBJ1-1; D possibly corresponds to TRBD1 (6 bases). The V end was cut by 7 bases, the J end by 0 bases, with 24 bases between. The germline V gene encodes CDR1 SQVTM and CDR2 ANQGSEA. CDR3 length: 17 amino acids. The chain's CDR3 is CSGHRLQTDSLNTEAFF. CDR3 nucleotide sequence: TGCAGCGGGCACCGGTTACAAACGGACAGCTTGAACACTGAAGCTTTCTTT.

The CDR3 reads CASSLGTSGGQETQYF. The CDR3 DNA reads as TGTGCCAGCAGCTTAGGGACTAGCGGGGGGCAAGAGACCCAGTACTTC. The chain employs TRBV7-2 and TRBJ2-5; 14 nucleotides match TRBD2. Germline-derived CDR1 and CDR2 are SGHTA and FQGNSA. Trimming cost V 1 base and J 2 bases; bases outside gene matches: 0. The CDR3 has 16 residues.

V usage is TRBV19 and J usage is TRBJ2-7; D not resolved. Germline values: CDR1 LNHDA, CDR2 SQIVND (reference sequence). Trimming stripped 5 bases from V and 8 bases from J, with 22 bases between. The CDR3 extends over 15 amino acids. The CDR3 region has the DNA TGTGCCAGTAGTTACTACCGGGTCGATACAGAGCAGCAGTACTTC. Its protein is CASSYYRVDTEQQYF.

The chain couples TRBV19 to TRBJ2-7, with TRBD1 identical over 7 bases. With V trimmed by 3 bases and J by 9 bases, 11 bases remained unmatched. Germline lookup yields CDR1 LNHDA and CDR2 SQIVND (reference sequence). The CDR3 is 14 amino acids. CDR3 residues: CASSIPGTAIGQYF. The CDR3 coding sequence is TGTGCCAGTAGTATCCCCGGGACAGCCATCGGGCAGTACTTC.

The rearrangement joins TRBV27 to TRBJ2-1; tentatively, D is TRBD1 (7 bases). CDR1 is MNHEY and CDR2 is SMNVEV in the germline V gene (reference sequence). The CDR3 is 13 residues long. With 7 bases removed from V and 7 bases from J, the gap between germline ends came to 14 bases. The CDR3 DNA is TGTGCCAGCAAATGGCAGGGGGGTAATGAGCAGTTCTTC. This encodes CASKWQGGNEQFF.

Note on this clone: At one end the junction does not follow the germline gene, possibly because of a read error. V and J are TRBV6-1 and TRBJ1-1; no firm D call. There are 11 residues in the CDR3. Germline V gene data show CDR1 as MNHNS and CDR2 as SASEGT. This CDR3 reads CASSEATGAFF. The CDR3 nucleotides are TGTGCCAGCAGTGAAGCAACTGGAGCTTTCTTT.

This clone was observed a handful of times. This chain joins TRBV15 and TRBJ2-3; D might be TRBD1 or TRBD2, each matching 5 bases. CDR1 and CDR2 from the germline V gene are LNHNV and YYDKDF (reference sequence). Trimming pared 5 bases from V and 2 bases from J, leaving 8 bases between. This CDR3 region has 13 residues. CDR3 coding DNA: TGTGCCACCAGCCTCGGGACCACAGATACGCAGTATTTT. This codes for CATSLGTTDTQYF. The whole variable domain, filled in from reference TRBV15 and TRBJ2-3, reads DAMVIQNPRYQVTQFGKPVTLSCSQTLNHNVMYWYQQKSSQAPKLLFHYYDKDFNNEADTPDNFQSRRPNTSFCFLDIRSPGLGDTAMYLCATSLGTTDTQYFGPGTRLTVL.

The V call is TRBV27, the J call TRBJ1-2; 9 positions agree with TRBD1. Germline V CDR1 and CDR2: MNHEY, SMNVEV (reference sequence). The CDR3 is 16 amino acids. Trimming removed 4 bases from V and 3 bases from J; junction bases left unmatched: 9. The CDR3 here is CASSSPGGQGYYGYTF. Written as DNA, the CDR3 is TGTGCCAGCAGTTCTCCCGGGGGACAGGGCTACTATGGCTACACCTTC.